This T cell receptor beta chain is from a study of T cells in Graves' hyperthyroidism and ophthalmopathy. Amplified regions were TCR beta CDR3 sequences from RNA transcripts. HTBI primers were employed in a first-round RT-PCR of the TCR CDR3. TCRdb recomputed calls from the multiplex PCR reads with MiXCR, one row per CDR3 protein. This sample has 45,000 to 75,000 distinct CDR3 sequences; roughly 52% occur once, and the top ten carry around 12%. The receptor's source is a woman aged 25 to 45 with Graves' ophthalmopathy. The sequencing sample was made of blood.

CDR3 nucleotide sequence: TGCAGTGCGAGTCCCGGGACAGGGGAGACCCAGTACTTC. Translation gives CSASPGTGETQYF. The rearrangement uses TRBV20-1 and TRBJ2-5, with TRBD1 matching 9 bases. The V and J ends lost 6 bases and 5 bases, in that order; junction bases with no gene match: 7. In germline, CDR1 is DFQATT, CDR2 SNEGSKA (reference sequence). This CDR3 is built from 13 residues.